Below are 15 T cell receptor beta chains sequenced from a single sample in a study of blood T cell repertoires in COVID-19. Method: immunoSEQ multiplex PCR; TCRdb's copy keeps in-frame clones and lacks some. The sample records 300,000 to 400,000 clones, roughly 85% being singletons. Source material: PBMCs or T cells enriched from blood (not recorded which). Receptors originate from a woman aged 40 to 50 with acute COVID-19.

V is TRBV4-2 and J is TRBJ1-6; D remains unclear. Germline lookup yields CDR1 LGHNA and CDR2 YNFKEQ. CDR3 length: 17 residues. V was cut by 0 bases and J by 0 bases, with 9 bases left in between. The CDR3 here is CASSQEAGSSYNSPLHF. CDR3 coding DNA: TGTGCCAGCAGCCAAGAGGCGGGGTCCTCCTATAATTCACCCCTCCACTTT.

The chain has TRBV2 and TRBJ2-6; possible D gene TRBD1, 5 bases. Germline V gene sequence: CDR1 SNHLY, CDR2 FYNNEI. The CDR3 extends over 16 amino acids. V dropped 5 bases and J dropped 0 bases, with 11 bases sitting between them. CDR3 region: CASSTLDSSGANVLTF. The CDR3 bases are TGTGCCAGCAGTACCCTCGACAGCTCTGGGGCCAACGTCCTGACTTTC.

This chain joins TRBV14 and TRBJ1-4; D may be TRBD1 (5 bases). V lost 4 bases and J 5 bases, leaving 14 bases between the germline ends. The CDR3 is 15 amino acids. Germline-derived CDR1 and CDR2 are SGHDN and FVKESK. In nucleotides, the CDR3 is TGTGCCAGCAGCCCCCTTAGCGGGGGGAATGAAAAACTGTTTTTT. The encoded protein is CASSPLSGGNEKLFF.

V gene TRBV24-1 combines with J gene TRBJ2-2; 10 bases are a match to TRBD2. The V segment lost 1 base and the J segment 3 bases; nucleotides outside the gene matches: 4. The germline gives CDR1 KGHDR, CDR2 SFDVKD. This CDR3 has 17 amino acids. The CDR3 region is CATSDLGLAGDTGELFF. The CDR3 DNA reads TGTGCCACCAGTGATTTAGGGCTAGCGGGAGACACCGGGGAGCTGTTTTTT.

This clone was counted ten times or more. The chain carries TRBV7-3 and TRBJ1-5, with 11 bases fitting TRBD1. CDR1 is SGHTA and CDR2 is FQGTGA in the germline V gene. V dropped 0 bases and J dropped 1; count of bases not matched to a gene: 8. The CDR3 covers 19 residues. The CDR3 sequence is CASSLTPGQGAVSNQPQHF. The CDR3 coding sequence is TGTGCCAGCAGCTTAACCCCCGGACAGGGGGCAGTGAGCAATCAGCCCCAGCATTTT.

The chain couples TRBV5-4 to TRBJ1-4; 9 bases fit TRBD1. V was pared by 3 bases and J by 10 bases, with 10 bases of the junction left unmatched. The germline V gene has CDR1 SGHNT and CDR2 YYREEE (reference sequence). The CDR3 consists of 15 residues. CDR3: CASSSEGTGQGKLFF. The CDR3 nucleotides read TGTGCCAGCAGCTCGGAAGGGACAGGGCAGGGAAAACTGTTTTTT.

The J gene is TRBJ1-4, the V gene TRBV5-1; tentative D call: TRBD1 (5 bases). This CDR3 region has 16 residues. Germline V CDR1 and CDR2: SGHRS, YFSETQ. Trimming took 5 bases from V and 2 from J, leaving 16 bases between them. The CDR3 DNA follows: TGCGCCAGCAGGTGGCAACGGTGGGGCACTAATGAAAAACTGTTTTTT. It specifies CASRWQRWGTNEKLFF. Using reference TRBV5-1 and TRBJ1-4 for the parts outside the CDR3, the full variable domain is KAGVTQTPRYLIKTRGQQVTLSCSPISGHRSVSWYQQTPGQGLQFLFEYFSETQRNKGNFPGRFSGRQFSNSRSEMNVSTLELGDSALYLCASRWQRWGTNEKLFFGSGTQLSVL.

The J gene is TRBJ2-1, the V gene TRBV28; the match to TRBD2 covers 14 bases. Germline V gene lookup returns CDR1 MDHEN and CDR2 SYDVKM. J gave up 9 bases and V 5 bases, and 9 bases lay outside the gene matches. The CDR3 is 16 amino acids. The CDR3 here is CASSTRLAGGLREQFF. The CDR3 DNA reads TGTGCCAGCAGTACACGACTAGCGGGGGGGCTTCGTGAGCAGTTCTTC.

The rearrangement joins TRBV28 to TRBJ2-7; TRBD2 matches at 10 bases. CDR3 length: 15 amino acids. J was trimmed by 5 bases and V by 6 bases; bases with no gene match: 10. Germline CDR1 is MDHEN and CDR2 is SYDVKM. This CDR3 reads CASRRAGGNVDEQYF. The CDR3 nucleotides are TGTGCCAGCAGGCGAGCGGGGGGGAACGTTGACGAGCAGTACTTC.

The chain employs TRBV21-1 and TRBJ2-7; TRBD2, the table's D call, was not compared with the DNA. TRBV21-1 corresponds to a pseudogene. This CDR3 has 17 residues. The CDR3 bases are TGTGCCAGCAGCAAAGCTAACAGGACTAGCTCCCCCTACGAGCAGTACTTC. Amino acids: CASSKANRTSSPYEQYF.

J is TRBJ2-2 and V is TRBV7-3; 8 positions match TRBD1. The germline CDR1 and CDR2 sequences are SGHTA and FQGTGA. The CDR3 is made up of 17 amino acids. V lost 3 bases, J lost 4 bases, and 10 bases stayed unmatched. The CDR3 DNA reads TGTGCCAGCAGCTTCATCCCTCGGACAGGGCCCACCGGGGAGCTGTTTTTT. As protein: CASSFIPRTGPTGELFF.

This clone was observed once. CDR3 DNA: TGTGCCAGCAGCCCCCGCCGCAGTCTCAATCAGCCCCAGCATTTT. It translates to CASSPRRSLNQPQHF. The chain combines TRBV7-2 with TRBJ1-5; D unresolved. The CDR3 has 15 amino acids. The ends were cut back, 5 bases at V and 3 bases at J, with 14 bases in the middle. Germline V gene sequence: CDR1 SGHTA, CDR2 FQGNSA.

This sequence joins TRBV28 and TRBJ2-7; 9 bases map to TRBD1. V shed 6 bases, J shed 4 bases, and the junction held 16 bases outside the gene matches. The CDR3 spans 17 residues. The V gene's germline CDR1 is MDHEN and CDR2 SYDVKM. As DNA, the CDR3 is TGTGCCAGCAGCAACCAAAACTTGGGACAGGGAGTATACGAGCAGTACTTC. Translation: CASSNQNLGQGVYEQYF.

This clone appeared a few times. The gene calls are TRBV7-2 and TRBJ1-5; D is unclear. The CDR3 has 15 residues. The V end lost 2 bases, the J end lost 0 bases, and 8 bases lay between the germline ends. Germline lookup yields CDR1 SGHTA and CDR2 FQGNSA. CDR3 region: CASSLYTNSNQPQHF. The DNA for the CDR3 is TGTGCCAGCAGCTTATACACCAATAGCAATCAGCCCCAGCATTTT. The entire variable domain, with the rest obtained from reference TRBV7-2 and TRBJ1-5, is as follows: GAGVSQSPSNKVTEKGKDVELRCDPISGHTALYWYRQSLGQGLEFLIYFQGNSAPDKSGLPSDRFSAERTGGSVSTLTIQRTQQEDSAVYLCASSLYTNSNQPQHFGDGTRLSIL.

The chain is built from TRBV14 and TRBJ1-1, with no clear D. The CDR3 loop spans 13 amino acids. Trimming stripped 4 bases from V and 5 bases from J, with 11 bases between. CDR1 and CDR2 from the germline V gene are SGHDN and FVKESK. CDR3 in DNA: TGTGCCAGCAGCCCCGGTGCTAGGACTGAAGCTTTCTTT. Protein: CASSPGARTEAFF.